Shown below are 18 T cell receptor beta chains from a single sample sequenced in a study of blood T cell repertoires in COVID-19. TCRdb's copy holds only in-frame clones and misses some; the assay was immunoSEQ multiplex PCR. The top ten hold around 19% of the sample, which has about 48,000 clones, approximately 80% seen once. The sequenced sample was peripheral blood. The receptors were gathered from a human donor with active or convalescent COVID-19. The donor label of this sample is uncertain.

The genes are TRBV5-1 and TRBJ2-1; a weak D match, TRBD1 (6 bases). The CDR3 runs 14 residues. The V gene lost 0 bases and the J gene lost 10 bases, with 14 bases spanning the gap. CDR1 SGHRS and CDR2 YFSETQ come from the germline V gene. CDR3 sequence: CASSLGGLSGEQFF. In nucleotides, the CDR3 is TGCGCCAGCAGCTTGGGGGGGCTATCGGGCGAGCAGTTCTTC.

CDR3 region: CASSLGTGRGSTEAFF. The CDR3 nucleotides read TGTGCCAGCTCACTTGGGACAGGGAGGGGGAGCACTGAAGCTTTCTTT. The rearrangement uses TRBV18 and TRBJ1-1, with TRBD1 matching over 9 bases. V lost 4 bases and J lost 4; bases outside the gene matches: 10. Germline CDR1 and CDR2: KGHSH and LQKENI. CDR3 length: 16 residues.

The chain carries TRBV9 and TRBJ1-4, with D tentatively TRBD1 (5 bases). The germline V and J ends were trimmed by 4 bases and 8 bases, with 18 bases remaining between them. Germline V lookup: CDR1 SGDLS, CDR2 YYNGEE. This CDR3 has 15 residues. This CDR3 is CASSPQGHPGEKLFF. The CDR3 DNA reads as TGTGCCAGCAGCCCCCAAGGACATCCCGGGGAAAAACTGTTTTTT.

This clone was seen a few times. The chain combines TRBV20-1 with TRBJ1-1; D is possibly TRBD1 (5 bases). CDR3 size: 15 residues. Germline V gives CDR1 DFQATT, CDR2 SNEGSKA (reference sequence). V lost 3 bases to trimming and J lost 1 base, with 15 bases between them. As DNA, the CDR3 is TGCAGTGCTAGTCCTCGGGGGGGAGGGAACACTGAAGCTTTCTTT. It is translated as CSASPRGGGNTEAFF.

This chain links TRBV9 with TRBJ1-6, with 8 bases fitting TRBD1. CDR3 length: 15 residues. CDR1 and CDR2 from the germline V gene are SGDLS and YYNGEE. V was clipped by 4 bases and J by 7 bases; unmatched bases: 7. The CDR3 sequence is CASSIQGAENSPLHF. The CDR3 region has the DNA TGTGCCAGCAGCATTCAGGGGGCGGAGAATTCACCCCTCCACTTT. The entire variable domain, with the rest obtained from reference TRBV9 and TRBJ1-6, is as follows: DSGVTQTPKHLITATGQRVTLRCSPRSGDLSVYWYQQSLDQGLQFLIQYYNGEERAKGNILERFSAQQFPDLHSELNLSSLELGDSALYFCASSIQGAENSPLHFGNGTRLTVT.

The chain uses TRBV19 and TRBJ2-7, with TRBD1 as a possible D gene (5 bases). This CDR3 region has 14 residues. V lost 7 bases, J lost 5 bases, and 18 bases lay in between. Germline lookup yields CDR1 LNHDA and CDR2 SQIVND (reference sequence). In nucleotides, the CDR3 is TGTGCCAGTACCCACCCAGGGTGGTTAGACGAGCAGTACTTC. This encodes CASTHPGWLDEQYF.

J is TRBJ2-7 and V is TRBV29-1; tentatively, D is TRBD1 (6 bases). The CDR3 loop spans 15 amino acids. V gave up 4 bases and J gave up 0 bases, with 16 bases separating them. Germline lookup yields CDR1 SQVTM and CDR2 ANQGSEA. CDR3 protein: CSVATGQRVSYEQYF. CDR3 bases: TGCAGCGTTGCAACGGGACAAAGAGTCTCCTACGAGCAGTACTTC.

In DNA, the CDR3 is TGTGCCAGCAGCCGTAACTATGGCTACACCTTC. It codes for CASSRNYGYTF. The V call is TRBV6-5, the J call TRBJ1-2; D is ambiguous. Trimming took 6 bases from V and 1 from J, leaving 3 bases between them. CDR1 is MNHEY, CDR2 SVGAGI, per germline. This CDR3 region has 11 residues.

The chain is built from TRBV7-2 and TRBJ2-5; TRBD2 matches at 9 bases. This CDR3 region has 14 residues. Per germline, CDR1 SGHTA and CDR2 FQGNSA. The V segment lost 2 bases and the J segment 5 bases; nucleotides outside the gene matches: 3. CDR3 region: CASSLLAGRETQYF. CDR3 nucleotides: TGTGCCAGCAGCTTACTAGCGGGGAGGGAGACCCAGTACTTC.

Here the CDR3 DNA reads TGTGCCACGTCCCAGGCAGGGGGGTCCTACGAGCAGTACTTC. Translation: CATSQAGGSYEQYF. The chain links TRBV6-5 to TRBJ2-7; D is possibly TRBD1 (7 bases). The CDR3 is 14 amino acids. Trimming stripped 10 bases from V and 1 base from J, with 17 bases between. Germline V lookup: CDR1 MNHEY, CDR2 SVGAGI.

The sample holds one count of this clone. The chain links TRBV2 to TRBJ1-2, with a tentative D call TRBD1 (5 bases). Trimming took off 11 bases at V and 0 bases at J, with 13 bases between the two ends. CDR1 is SNHLY, CDR2 FYNNEI, per germline. The CDR3 consists of 13 residues. The CDR3 spells CAGGVGANYGYTF. The CDR3 DNA sequence: TGTGCCGGGGGGGTCGGAGCTAACTATGGCTACACCTTC.

The chain combines TRBV9 with TRBJ1-2; TRBD1 matches at 7 bases. Germline V gene data show CDR1 as SGDLS and CDR2 as YYNGEE. The CDR3 spans 14 residues. J was trimmed by 7 bases and V by 4 bases; bases with no gene match: 10. The CDR3 region has the DNA TGTGCCAGCAGCCCCGGACAGGCGGTCGGTGGCTACACCTTC. Its protein is CASSPGQAVGGYTF.

The V and J genes are TRBV19 and TRBJ2-1; 7 nucleotides line up with TRBD2. The V gene's germline CDR1 is LNHDA and CDR2 SQIVND (reference sequence). The CDR3 has 17 amino acids. Trimming at V came to 4 bases and at J to 0 bases, leaving 9 bases not matched to a gene. CDR3 DNA sequence: TGTGCCAGTAGTAGAGCACGGGCTAGCGGCTCCTACAATGAGCAGTTCTTC. Protein sequence: CASSRARASGSYNEQFF.

V usage is TRBV4-2 and J usage is TRBJ2-4, with 7 nucleotides matching TRBD1. The CDR3 is 15 amino acids. Germline CDR1 LGHNA, CDR2 YNFKEQ. J gave up 8 bases and V 0 bases, and 7 bases lay outside the gene matches. DNA of the CDR3: TGTGCCAGCAGCCAAGACGACAGGGCGCGCGACATTCAGTACTTC. Translation: CASSQDDRARDIQYF.

The V and J genes are TRBV28 and TRBJ2-2; possibly TRBD1 for D (6 bases). The germline V gene encodes CDR1 MDHEN and CDR2 SYDVKM. Trimming stripped 7 bases from V and 5 bases from J, with 26 bases between. There are 18 residues in the CDR3. CDR3 sequence reads: CASTSRTDGSLGTGELFF. In DNA, the CDR3 is TGTGCCAGCACCTCCAGGACAGACGGATCTTTAGGTACCGGGGAGCTGTTTTTT.

The CDR3 loop reads CASSPLGQPYEQYF. The CDR3 DNA follows: TGCGCCAGCAGCCCCCTTGGGCAGCCCTACGAGCAGTACTTC. The V call is TRBV4-1, the J call TRBJ2-7; D gene uncertain. CDR3 length equals 14 residues. Trimming cost V 4 bases and J 2 bases, with 12 bases left between them. Per the germline V gene, CDR1 is MGHRA and CDR2 is YSYEKL.

V gene TRBV29-1 combines with J gene TRBJ2-3; weak D call: TRBD1 (5 bases). The CDR3 extends over 14 amino acids. Germline V gene data show CDR1 as SQVTM and CDR2 as ANQGSEA. The germline V and J ends were trimmed by 3 bases and 3 bases, with 13 bases remaining between them. The CDR3 DNA sequence: TGCAGCGTTGATAGGGGCTCAAGGACAGATACGCAGTATTTT. Its protein product is CSVDRGSRTDTQYF.

The genes are TRBV9 and TRBJ2-1; the match to TRBD2 covers 13 bases. Per germline, CDR1 SGDLS and CDR2 YYNGEE. The CDR3 has 19 residues. The ends lost 3 bases at V and 7 bases at J; junction bases unmatched: 16. In nucleotides, the CDR3 is TGTGCCAGCAGCGACCTACGGACTAGCGGGAGTGATTTGATTAATGAGCAGTTCTTC. It translates to CASSDLRTSGSDLINEQFF.